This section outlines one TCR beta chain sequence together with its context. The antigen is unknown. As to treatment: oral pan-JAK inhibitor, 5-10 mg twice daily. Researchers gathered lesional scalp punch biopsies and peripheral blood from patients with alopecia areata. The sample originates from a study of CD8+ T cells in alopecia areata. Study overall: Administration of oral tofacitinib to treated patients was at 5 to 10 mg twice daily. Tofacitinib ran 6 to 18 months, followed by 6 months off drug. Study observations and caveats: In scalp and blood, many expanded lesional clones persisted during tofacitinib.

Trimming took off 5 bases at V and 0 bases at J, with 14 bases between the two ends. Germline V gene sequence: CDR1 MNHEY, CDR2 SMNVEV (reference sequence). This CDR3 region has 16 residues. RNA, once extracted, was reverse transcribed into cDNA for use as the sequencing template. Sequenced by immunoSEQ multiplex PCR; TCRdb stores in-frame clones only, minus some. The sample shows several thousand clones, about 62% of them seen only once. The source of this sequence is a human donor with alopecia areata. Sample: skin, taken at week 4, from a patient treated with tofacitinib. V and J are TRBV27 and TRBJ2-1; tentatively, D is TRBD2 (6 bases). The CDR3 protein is CASSRLAGSSYNEQFF. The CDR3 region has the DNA TGTGCCAGCAGTAGACTCGCCGGGAGCTCCTACAATGAGCAGTTCTTC.